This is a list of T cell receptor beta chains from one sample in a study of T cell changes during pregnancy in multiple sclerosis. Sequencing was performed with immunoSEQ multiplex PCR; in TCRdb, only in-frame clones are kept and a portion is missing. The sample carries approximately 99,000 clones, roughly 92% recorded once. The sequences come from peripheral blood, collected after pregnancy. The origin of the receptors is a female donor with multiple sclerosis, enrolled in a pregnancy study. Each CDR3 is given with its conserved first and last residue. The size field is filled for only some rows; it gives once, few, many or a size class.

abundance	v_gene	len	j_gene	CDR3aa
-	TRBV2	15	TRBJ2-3	CASRLAGGSADTQYF
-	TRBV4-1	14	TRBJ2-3	CASSQGQGMDTQYF
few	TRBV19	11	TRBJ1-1	CASNPGSEAFF
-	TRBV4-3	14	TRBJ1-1	CASSQGQLNTEAFF
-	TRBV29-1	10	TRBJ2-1	CSVGANEQFF
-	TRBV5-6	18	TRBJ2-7	CASSLGGTSGRRPYEQYF
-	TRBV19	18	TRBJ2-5	CASSIAVAGSPNQETQYF
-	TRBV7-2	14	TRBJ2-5	CASSAHWYQETQYF
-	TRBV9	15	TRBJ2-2	CASSFGTRGAGELFF
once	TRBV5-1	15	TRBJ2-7	CASSLATTSIDEQYF
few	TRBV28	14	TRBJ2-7	CASSGPGILYEQYF
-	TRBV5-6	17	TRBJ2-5	CASSLGGTSGYQETQYF
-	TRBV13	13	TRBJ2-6	CASSSSGANVLTF
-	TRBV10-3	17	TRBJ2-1	CAISPPLAGGSYNEQFF
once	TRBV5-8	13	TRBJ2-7	CASSLGLDYEQYF
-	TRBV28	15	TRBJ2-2	CASGRTVISTGELFF
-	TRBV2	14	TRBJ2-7	CASTRTPARGEQYF
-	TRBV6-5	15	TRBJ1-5	CASSRGGGAYQPQHF
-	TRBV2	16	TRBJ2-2	CASRRGGLAYGGELFF
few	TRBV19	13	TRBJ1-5	CASSMQGQQPQHF
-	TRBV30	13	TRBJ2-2	CAWRAGWTGELFF
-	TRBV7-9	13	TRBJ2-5	CASSRDSQETQYF
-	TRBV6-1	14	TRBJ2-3	CASSRDTSTDTQYF
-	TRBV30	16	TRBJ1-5	CAWSVSYRESNQPQHF
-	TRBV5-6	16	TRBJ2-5	CASSLGWTGGQETQYF
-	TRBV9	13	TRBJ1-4	CASSFQGNEKLFF
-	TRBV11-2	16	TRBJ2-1	CASRQASSGSLNEQFF
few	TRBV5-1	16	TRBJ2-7	CASSSPTGGAGYEQYF
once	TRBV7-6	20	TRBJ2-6	CASSLTLGSGGLSGANVLTF
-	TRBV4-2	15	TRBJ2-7	CASSQGTSGTYEQYF
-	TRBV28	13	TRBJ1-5	CASSLSGYQPQHF
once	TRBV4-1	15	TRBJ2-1	CASSQLAGDYNEQFF
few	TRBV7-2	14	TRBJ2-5	CASSPRTGQETQYF
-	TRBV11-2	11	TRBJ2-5	CASSDGETQYF
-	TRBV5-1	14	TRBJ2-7	CASSTGQGTYEQYF
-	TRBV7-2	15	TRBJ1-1	CASTYFDTPNTEAFF
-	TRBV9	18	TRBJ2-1	CASSAPRDRGLSYNEQFF
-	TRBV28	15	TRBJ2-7	CASSTFVAGTDEQYF
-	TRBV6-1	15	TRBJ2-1	CASSQTSGQALEQFF
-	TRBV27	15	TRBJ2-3	CASSWNLGSPDTQYF